This T cell receptor beta chain was retrieved from a study of cytomegalovirus exposure and HLA in healthy donors. Findings of the study overall: The listing of fewer than 200 TCR beta chains classed them as cytomegalovirus-associated. Later analysis showed TCR association rates varying by HLA locus, highest for DRB1 and lowest for HLA-C. HLA-A and HLA-B allele assignments for most subjects were reportedly predicted accurately using TCR beta sequences.

V dropped 4 bases and J dropped 4 bases, with 14 bases sitting between them. The CDR3 has 15 amino acids. Germline lookup yields CDR1 MNHNY and CDR2 SVGAGI (reference sequence). PCR primers comprised 60 Vbeta and 13 Jbeta primers. Repertoires were generated with immunoSEQ multiplex PCR, while TCRdb's copy carries only in-frame clones and drops some. The sample's table shows around 100,000 clones. Turning to this clone: Its antigen is still unknown.

The rearrangement uses TRBV6-6 and TRBJ1-3; D is possibly TRBD1 (6 bases). Input material: PBMCs. The receptor was isolated from a man younger than 40 in good health and CMV-seronegative. The CDR3 spells CASSSTQGGGNTIYF. For the CDR3, the DNA is TGTGCCAGCAGTTCTACACAGGGTGGGGGAAACACCATATATTTT.